The 7 T cell receptor beta chains presented below share a single source sample, sequenced in a study of blood T cell repertoires in COVID-19. Profiling relied on immunoSEQ multiplex PCR, and the TCRdb table lists in-frame clones only, not all of them. The sample carries 55,000 to 80,000 clones, around four fifths recorded once. Sequences were obtained from peripheral blood. All receptors derive from a human donor in a cohort sampled during active COVID-19.

This sequence joins TRBV2 and TRBJ1-1; D may be TRBD1 (5 bases). V lost 2 bases and J 0 bases, leaving 7 bases between the germline ends. The CDR3 spans 14 residues. CDR1 is SNHLY and CDR2 is FYNNEI in the germline V gene. CDR3 residues: CASSERQMNTEAFF. The CDR3 DNA reads TGTGCCAGCAGTGAAAGACAGATGAACACTGAAGCTTTCTTT.

This chain joins TRBV19 and TRBJ1-4; possible D gene TRBD1, 5 bases. Trimming stripped 6 bases from V and 6 bases from J, with 14 bases between. The CDR3 sequence is 14 residues long. The germline gives CDR1 LNHDA, CDR2 SQIVND (reference sequence). CDR3 protein: CASSLGRDDEKLFF. The CDR3 DNA is TGTGCCAGTAGCCTGGGGAGGGACGATGAAAAACTGTTTTTT.

V and J are TRBV4-1 and TRBJ2-5; 8 positions agree with TRBD1. CDR3 size: 14 residues. Per the germline V gene, CDR1 is MGHRA and CDR2 is YSYEKL. J lost 4 bases, V lost 2 bases, and 3 bases had no gene match. CDR3 in amino acids: CASSQRQGSETQYF. Written as DNA, the CDR3 is TGCGCCAGCAGCCAACGACAGGGGTCAGAGACCCAGTACTTC.

This clone was detected once. This chain uses TRBV11-3 with TRBJ2-3; a possible D gene is TRBD1 (5 bases). V was shortened by 3 bases and J by 5 bases, with 15 bases between the two germline ends. Germline-derived CDR1 and CDR2 are SGHNT and YENEEA. The CDR3 runs 15 residues. CDR3 nucleotide sequence: TGTGCCAGCAGCTTTGGTAGGGGCGCCCGAGATACGCAGTATTTT. It translates to CASSFGRGARDTQYF.

V is TRBV5-1 and J is TRBJ2-3, with 7 bases identical to TRBD2. CDR3 length: 16 amino acids. The V segment lost 3 bases and the J segment 2 bases; nucleotides outside the gene matches: 9. Per germline, CDR1 SGHRS and CDR2 YFSETQ. The CDR3 bases are TGCGCCAGCAGCTATTACGGTCTAGCGGCCACAGATACGCAGTATTTT. Amino acids: CASSYYGLAATDTQYF.

This clone was picked up one time. Other DNA sequences in the sample encode the same CDR3. The V gene is TRBV18, the J gene TRBJ2-3, with TRBD2 as a possible D gene (6 bases). This CDR3 is 15 amino acids long. The germline V gene encodes CDR1 KGHSH and CDR2 LQKENI. V was shortened by 3 bases and J by 0 bases, with 10 bases between the two germline ends. CDR3 protein: CASSPGTPSTDTQYF. The CDR3 coding sequence is TGTGCCAGCTCACCGGGGACTCCTAGCACAGATACGCAGTATTTT.

This sequence joins TRBV30 and TRBJ1-6; D remains ambiguous. V gave up 0 bases and J gave up 5 bases, with 5 bases separating them. Germline CDR1 reads GTSNPN; CDR2 reads SVGIG (reference sequence). This CDR3 comprises 13 residues. The DNA for the CDR3 is TGTGCCTGGAGTGTACAAGATAATTCACCCCTCCACTTT. Translation: CAWSVQDNSPLHF.